This TCR beta chain was recorded in a study of T cells after yellow fever vaccination. The wider study: Preparing low-cell-number fractions relied on SMART-Seq v4 Ultra Low Input.

This clonotype was recorded many times. Trimming took 9 bases from V and 4 from J; bases not matched to a gene: 2. Germline V gives CDR1 ENHRY, CDR2 SYGVKD. CDR3 size: 13 residues. TCRdb passed the 5' RACE reads through MiXCR, listing each CDR3 protein once. Among over 130,000 distinct CDR3 sequences listed, around 7.7% were seen once. The receptor comes from a man aged 30-40 years who received the YFV17D yellow fever vaccine. The specimen comprised CD4+ T cells sorted from PBMCs, sampled 5 days after the yellow fever booster vaccination. The J gene is TRBJ2-2, the V gene TRBV10-3, with 10 positions matching TRBD2. CDR3 region: CAMGLATTGELFF. The CDR3 nucleotides are TGTGCCATGGGACTAGCGACCACCGGGGAGCTGTTTTTT.